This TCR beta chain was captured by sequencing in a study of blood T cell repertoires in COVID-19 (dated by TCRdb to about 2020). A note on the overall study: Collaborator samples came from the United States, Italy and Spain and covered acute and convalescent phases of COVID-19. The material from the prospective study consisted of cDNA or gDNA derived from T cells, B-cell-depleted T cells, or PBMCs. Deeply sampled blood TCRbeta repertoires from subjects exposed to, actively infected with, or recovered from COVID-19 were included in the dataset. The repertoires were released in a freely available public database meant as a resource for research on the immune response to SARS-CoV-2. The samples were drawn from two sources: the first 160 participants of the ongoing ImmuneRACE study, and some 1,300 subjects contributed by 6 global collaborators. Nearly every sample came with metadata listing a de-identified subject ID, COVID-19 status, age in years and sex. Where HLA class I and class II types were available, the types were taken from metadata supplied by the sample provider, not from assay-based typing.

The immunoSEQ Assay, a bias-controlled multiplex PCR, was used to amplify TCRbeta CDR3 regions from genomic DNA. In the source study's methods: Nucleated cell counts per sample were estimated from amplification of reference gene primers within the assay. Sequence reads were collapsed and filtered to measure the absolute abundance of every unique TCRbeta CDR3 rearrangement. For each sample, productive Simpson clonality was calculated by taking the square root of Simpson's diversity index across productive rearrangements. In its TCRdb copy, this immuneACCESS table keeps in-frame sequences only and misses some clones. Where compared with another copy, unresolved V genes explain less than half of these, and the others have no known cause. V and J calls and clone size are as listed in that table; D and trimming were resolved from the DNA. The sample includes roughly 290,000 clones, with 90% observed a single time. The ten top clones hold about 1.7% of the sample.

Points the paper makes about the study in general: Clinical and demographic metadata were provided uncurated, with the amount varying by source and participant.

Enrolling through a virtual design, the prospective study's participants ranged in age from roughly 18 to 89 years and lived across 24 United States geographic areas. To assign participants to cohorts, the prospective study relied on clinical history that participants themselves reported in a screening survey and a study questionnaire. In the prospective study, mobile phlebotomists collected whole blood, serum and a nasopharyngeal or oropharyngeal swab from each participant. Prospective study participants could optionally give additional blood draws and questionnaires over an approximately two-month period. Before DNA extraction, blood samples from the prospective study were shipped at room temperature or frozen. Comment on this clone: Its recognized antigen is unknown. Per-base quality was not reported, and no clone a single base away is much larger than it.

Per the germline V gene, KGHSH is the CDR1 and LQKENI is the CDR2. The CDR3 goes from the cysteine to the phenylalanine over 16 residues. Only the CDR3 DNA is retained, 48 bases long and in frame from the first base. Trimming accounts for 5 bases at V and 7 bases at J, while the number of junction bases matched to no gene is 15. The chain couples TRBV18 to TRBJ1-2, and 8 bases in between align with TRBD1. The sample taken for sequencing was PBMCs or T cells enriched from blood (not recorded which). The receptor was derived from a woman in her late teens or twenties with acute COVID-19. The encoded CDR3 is CASSSGQVLLGVGYTF. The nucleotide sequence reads TGTGCCAGCTCATCGGGACAGGTTCTACTTGGCGTTGGCTACACCTTC.